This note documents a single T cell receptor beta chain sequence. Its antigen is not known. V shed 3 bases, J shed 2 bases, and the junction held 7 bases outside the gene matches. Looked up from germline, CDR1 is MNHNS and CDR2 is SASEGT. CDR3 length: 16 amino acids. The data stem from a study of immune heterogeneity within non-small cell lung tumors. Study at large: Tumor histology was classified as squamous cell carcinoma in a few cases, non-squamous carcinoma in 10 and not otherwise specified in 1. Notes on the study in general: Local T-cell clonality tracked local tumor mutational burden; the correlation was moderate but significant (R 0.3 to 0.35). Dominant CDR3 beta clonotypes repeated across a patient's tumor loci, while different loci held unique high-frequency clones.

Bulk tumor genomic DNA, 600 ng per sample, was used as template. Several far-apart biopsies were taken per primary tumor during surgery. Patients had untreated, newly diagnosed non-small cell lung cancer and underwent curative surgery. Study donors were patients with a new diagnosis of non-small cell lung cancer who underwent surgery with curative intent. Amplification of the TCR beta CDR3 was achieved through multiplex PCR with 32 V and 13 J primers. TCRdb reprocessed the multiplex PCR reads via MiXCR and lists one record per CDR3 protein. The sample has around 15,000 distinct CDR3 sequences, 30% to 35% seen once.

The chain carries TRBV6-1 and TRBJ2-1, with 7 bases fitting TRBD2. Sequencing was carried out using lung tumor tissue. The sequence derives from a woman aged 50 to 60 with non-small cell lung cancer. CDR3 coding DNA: TGTGCCAGCAGTGATTTGGAGCGGGACCCCTACAATGAGCAGTTCTTC. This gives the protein CASSDLERDPYNEQFF.